This T cell receptor (beta chain) was identified in a study of OX40 agonist ivuxolimab in advanced cancers. Study in general: The eligibility criteria allowed prior anti-PD-1, anti-PD-L1 or anti-CTLA-4 therapy, and 30% to 40% had some. Whole-study results and caveats: CD4+ and CD8+ T cells in blood underwent clonal expansion by week 6 at 0.1 to 3.0 mg/kg.

Libraries were prepared by immunoSEQ multiplex PCR; TCRdb keeps only in-frame clonotypes and omits some of them. The data hold some 50,000 clones, with 88% observed a single time. Patients were excluded for autoimmune disease history or systemic immunosuppression. Blood specimens came from baseline, cycle 4 day 1, and cycle 7 day 1. In the case of this clone: Its antigen is unidentified.

Germline CDR1 is SGHDT and CDR2 is YYEEEE. V lost 1 base, J lost 2 bases, and 11 bases lay in between. CDR3 length equals 15 residues. The rearrangement links TRBV5-6 to TRBJ2-3; D call uncertain. The sample consisted of CD4+ or CD8+ T cells sorted from blood, taken in a trial of the OX40 agonist ivuxolimab. This receptor was taken from an adult with an advanced solid tumor such as melanoma, head and neck, liver or kidney cancer. In DNA, the CDR3 is TGTGCCAGCAGCTTGCGTACGGAGACCACAGATACGCAGTATTTT. Its protein product is CASSLRTETTDTQYF.